This TCR beta chain was captured in a study of post-analysis software for immune sequencing data. At the level of the study: Some patients lacked subtype; others had relapsing-remitting, secondary progressive or progressive-relapsing disease.

TCR beta cDNA libraries included unique molecular identifiers. Out of 1 to 10 million T cells, some 480,000 cDNA molecules were generated. TCRdb itself ran the PCR reads through MiXCR, one entry per CDR3 protein. The table has 750,000 to 900,000 distinct CDR3 sequences, under 60% seen once; the top ten hold 4% to 5%. From germline, CDR1 is MDHEN and CDR2 SYDVKM. The CDR3 covers 18 residues. V was trimmed by 4 bases and J by 1 base, leaving 22 bases between them. Overall study findings and caveats: Relative to controls, patients had a few TRBV segments at higher frequency, with TRBV5-6, TRBV5-1 and TRBV20-1 among these. Controls' normalized Chao1 diversity significantly exceeded that of multiple sclerosis patients. The authors found that F measure strongly co-clustered same-batch samples.

This clonotype was recorded once. Its antigen remains unknown. The gene calls are TRBV28 and TRBJ2-5, with D maybe TRBD2 (7 bases). The sample comprised blood. The receptor's source is a girl between 5 and 17 years old with multiple sclerosis. The CDR3 bases are TGTGCCAGCAGTTCATACATGGCGGGGGCAATGCCCCAAGAGACCCAGTACTTC. Its protein is CASSSYMAGAMPQETQYF. The variable domain in full, completed from reference TRBV28 and TRBJ2-5, reads DVKVTQSSRYLVKRTGEKVFLECVQDMDHENMFWYRQDPGLGLRLIYFSYDVKMKEKGDIPEGYSVSREKKERFSLILESASTNQTSMYLCASSSYMAGAMPQETQYFGPGTRLLVL.